What follows is one T cell receptor beta chain and its context. These data come from a study of technical replicates of blood from several donors. Sequencing was performed with immunoSEQ multiplex PCR; in TCRdb, only in-frame clones are kept and a portion is missing. The sample has 65,000 to 95,000 clones, 95% to 98% seen once. Specimen: T cells isolated from PBMCs. The TCR originated in a human donor in good health.

The chain's CDR3 is CASSPFSGRAEENEQFF. The CDR3 coding sequence is TGTGCCAGCAGCCCCTTTAGCGGGAGGGCCGAGGAAAATGAGCAGTTCTTC. V usage is TRBV7-9 and J usage is TRBJ2-1; 11 bases fit TRBD2. The J segment lost 7 bases and the V segment lost 5 bases, leaving 13 bases of the junction unmatched. The CDR3 extends over 17 amino acids. The germline gives CDR1 SEHNR, CDR2 FQNEAQ (reference sequence).